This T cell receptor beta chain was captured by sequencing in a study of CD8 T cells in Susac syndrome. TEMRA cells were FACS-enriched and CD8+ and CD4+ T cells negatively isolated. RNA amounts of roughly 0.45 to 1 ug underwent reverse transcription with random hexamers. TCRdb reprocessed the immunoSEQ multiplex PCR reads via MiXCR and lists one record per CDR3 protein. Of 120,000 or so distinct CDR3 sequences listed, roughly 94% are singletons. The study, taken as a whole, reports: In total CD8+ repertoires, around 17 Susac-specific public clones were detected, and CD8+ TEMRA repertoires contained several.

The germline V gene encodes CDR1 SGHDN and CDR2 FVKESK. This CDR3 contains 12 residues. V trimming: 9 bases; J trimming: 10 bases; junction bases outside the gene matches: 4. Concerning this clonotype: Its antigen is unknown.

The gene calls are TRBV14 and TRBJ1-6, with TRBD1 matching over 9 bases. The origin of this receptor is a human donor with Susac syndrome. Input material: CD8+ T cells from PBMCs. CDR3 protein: CASGTGSSPLHF. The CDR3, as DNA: TGTGCCAGTGGGACAGGGTCATCACCCCTCCACTTT.